Detailed here is one T cell receptor (beta chain). This sample is drawn from a study of blood T cell repertoires in COVID-19. Looking at the study overall: Acute-phase and convalescent COVID-19 samples originated in the United States, Italy and Spain. T cells, B-cell-depleted T cells, or PBMCs supplied cDNA or gDNA.

In the study's own analysis: Researchers report that nucleated cell counts were estimated from reference gene primer amplification. The assay was immunoSEQ multiplex PCR, and TCRdb's table has in-frame clones only and misses some. V and J calls and clone size are copied from that table; D and trimming were computed from the DNA. The sample records almost 55,000 clones, 84% being singletons. Sequenced: peripheral blood. This TCR derives from a man aged 45-60 years with acute or convalescent COVID-19.

CDR3 in amino acids: CASSLSGGPGTEAFF. The DNA for the CDR3 is TGTGCCAGCAGCTTGTCAGGAGGGCCGGGTACTGAAGCTTTCTTT. The chain couples TRBV7-3 to TRBJ1-1, with unresolved D. The V and J ends lost 3 bases and 5 bases respectively, with 16 bases between them. The V gene's germline CDR1 is SGHTA and CDR2 FQGTGA. The CDR3 contains 15 residues.